One T cell receptor (beta chain) is described in this entry. These data originate in a study of T cell changes during pregnancy in multiple sclerosis. This table comes from immunoSEQ multiplex PCR, and its TCRdb copy is limited to in-frame clones, with some not included. The data show 55,000 to 70,000 clones, 70% to 90% seen once. Germline values: CDR1 LNHDA, CDR2 SQIVND (reference sequence). CDR3 length equals 14 residues. Losses at the gene ends were 8 bases for V and 2 bases for J; bases not matched to a gene: 5. Specimen: peripheral blood, collected in the first trimester of pregnancy. The chain uses TRBV19 and TRBJ2-2; 7 bases are a match to TRBD2. This TCR derives from a female donor with multiple sclerosis, enrolled in a pregnancy study. The CDR3 here is CASVAGGNTGELFF. The CDR3 DNA is TGTGCCAGTGTAGCGGGTGGCAACACCGGGGAGCTGTTTTTT.